This TCR beta chain was retrieved from a study of human T cells and chemical hapten exposure. Overall study: During the roughly 24-week study period, patients had diphenylcyclopropenone applied to the scalp every week. Slight volume differences across pooled libraries mainly accounted for varying per-sample TCR yields.

Specified time point: patch test 1, 2 weeks after DPC sensitization. Noted treatment: therapeutic diphenylcyclopropenone sensitization with weekly scalp DPC. The template was total RNA from unfractionated whole blood. This clonotype has at least ten counts. Unique molecular identifiers were attached to individual cDNA molecules during library preparation. TCRdb ran MiXCR on the RACE reads and lists one entry per CDR3 protein. The sample lists under 450,000 distinct CDR3 sequences, roughly 5% occurring once. The V gene's germline CDR1 is SGDLS and CDR2 YYNGEE. J lost 2 bases, V lost 3 bases, and 4 bases had no gene match. The CDR3 totals 15 residues.

The chain carries TRBV9 and TRBJ2-3; 9 bases are a match to TRBD2. The sequences come from whole blood, collected in connection with sensitization to the hapten diphenylcyclopropenone (DPC). This receptor was taken from a woman in her 50s with alopecia areata. Some clones in this sample may be carry-over from other donors' samples. For the CDR3, the DNA is TGTGCCAGCAGCGCAGCGGGGGGCCACACAGATACGCAGTATTTT. Residues: CASSAAGGHTDTQYF.